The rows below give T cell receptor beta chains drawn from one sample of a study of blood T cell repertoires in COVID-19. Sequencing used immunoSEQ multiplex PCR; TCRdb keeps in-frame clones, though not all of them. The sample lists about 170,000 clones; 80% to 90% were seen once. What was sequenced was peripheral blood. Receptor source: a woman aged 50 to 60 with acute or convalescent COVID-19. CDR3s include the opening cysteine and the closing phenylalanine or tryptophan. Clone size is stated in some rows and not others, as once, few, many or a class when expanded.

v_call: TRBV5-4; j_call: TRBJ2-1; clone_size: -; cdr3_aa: CASSIPSDSYNEQFF
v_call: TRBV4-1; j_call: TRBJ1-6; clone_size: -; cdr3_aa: CASSQAGGVSPLHF
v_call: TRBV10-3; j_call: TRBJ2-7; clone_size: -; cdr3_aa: CATLGQGVSWEQYF
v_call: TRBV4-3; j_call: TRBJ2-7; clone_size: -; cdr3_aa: CASSQTSVSSYEQYF
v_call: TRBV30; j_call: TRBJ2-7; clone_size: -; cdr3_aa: CAWSPTRPFSEQYF
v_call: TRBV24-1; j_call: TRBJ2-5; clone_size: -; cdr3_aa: CATSDGTGPGETQYF
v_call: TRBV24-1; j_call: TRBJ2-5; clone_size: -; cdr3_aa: CATSDASKETQYF
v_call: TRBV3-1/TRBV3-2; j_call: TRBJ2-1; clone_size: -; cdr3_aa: CASSQILAGFNEQFF
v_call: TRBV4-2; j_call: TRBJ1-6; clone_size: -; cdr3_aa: CASSQVGGLEESPLHF
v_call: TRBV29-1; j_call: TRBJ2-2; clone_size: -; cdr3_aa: CSVGTGLNTGELFF
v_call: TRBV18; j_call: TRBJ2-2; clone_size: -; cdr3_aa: CASSRTVPGELFF
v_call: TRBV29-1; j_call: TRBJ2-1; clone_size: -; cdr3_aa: CSVFGSTSFDNEQFF
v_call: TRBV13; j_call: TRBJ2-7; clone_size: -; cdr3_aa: CASSFAMAGEQYF
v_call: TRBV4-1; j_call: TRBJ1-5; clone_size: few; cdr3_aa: CASSQVQSSQPQHF
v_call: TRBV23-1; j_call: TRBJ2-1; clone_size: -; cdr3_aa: CASGVWTSGRGNEQFF
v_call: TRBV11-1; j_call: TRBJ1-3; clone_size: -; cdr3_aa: CASSLVGDTNTIYF
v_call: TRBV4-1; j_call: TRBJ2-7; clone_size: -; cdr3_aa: CASSLGVAGVYEQYF
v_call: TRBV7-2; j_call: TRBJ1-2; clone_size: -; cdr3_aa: CASSLARETNYGYTF
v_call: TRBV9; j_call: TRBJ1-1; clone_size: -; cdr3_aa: CASSPSTGYTEAFF
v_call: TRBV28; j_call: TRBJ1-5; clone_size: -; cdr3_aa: CASSLGGPGSVQPQHF
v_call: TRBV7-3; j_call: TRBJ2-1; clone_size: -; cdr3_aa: CASSRSGGLDYNEQFF
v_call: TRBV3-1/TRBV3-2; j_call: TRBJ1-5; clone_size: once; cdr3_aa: CASSQGHILSNQPQHF
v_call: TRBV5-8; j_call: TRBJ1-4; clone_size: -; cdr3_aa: CASSPGTGKKEKLFF